The 28 T cell receptor beta chains below all came from one sample that was sequenced in a study of graft-versus-host responses after intestinal transplantation. Profiled with immunoSEQ multiplex PCR; TCRdb holds only in-frame clones, not every one. In the table there are approximately 110,000 clones, roughly nine tenths of which are singletons. These receptors lack a known antigen. The sample in question was unstimulated CD4+ T cells sorted from spleen or lymph node cells, obtained before transplant. The receptors were sampled from a human donor who was the organ donor for an intestinal transplant.

V gene TRBV6-5 combines with J gene TRBJ2-7; 8 positions agree with TRBD2. CDR1 is MNHEY, CDR2 SVGAGI, per germline. CDR3 size: 12 residues. V gave up 8 bases and J gave up 4 bases; unmatched junction bases: 4. The CDR3 is CASAQREYEQYF. The CDR3 bases are TGTGCCAGCGCACAGCGGGAGTACGAGCAGTACTTC.

The rearrangement links TRBV6-5 to TRBJ1-1; 7 bases align to TRBD1. The V gene's germline CDR1 is MNHEY and CDR2 SVGAGI. V lost 2 bases and J lost 3; bases outside the gene matches: 6. This CDR3 has 15 residues. The CDR3: CASSYRGRGDTEAFF. The CDR3 bases are TGTGCCAGCAGTTACAGGGGGCGCGGGGACACTGAAGCTTTCTTT.

The chain employs TRBV5-1 and TRBJ2-7, with 10 bases aligning to TRBD1. CDR1 and CDR2 from the germline V gene are SGHRS and YFSETQ. The CDR3 consists of 14 residues. After removal of 4 bases from V and 5 bases from J, the junction contained 6 bases not matched to a gene. This CDR3 is CASSPGTGVNEQYF. The CDR3 region has the DNA TGCGCCAGCAGCCCCGGGACAGGGGTAAACGAGCAGTACTTC.

On this clone itself: Other nucleotide sequences from this sample produce the same CDR3. This rearrangement joins TRBV7-9 to TRBJ1-3; unclear D gene. The CDR3 is 12 amino acids. Germline V gene lookup returns CDR1 SEHNR and CDR2 FQNEAQ (reference sequence). Trimming stripped 2 bases from V and 4 bases from J, with 3 bases between. The CDR3 reads CASSLSGNTIYF. The CDR3 nucleotides are TGTGCCAGCAGCTTATCGGGAAACACCATATATTTT.

This chain links TRBV4-2 with TRBJ2-1, with 11 positions matching TRBD2. CDR3 size: 15 residues. Losses at the gene ends were 1 base for V and 4 bases for J; bases not matched to a gene: 0. Germline V CDR1 and CDR2: LGHNA, YNFKEQ. CDR3 sequence: CASSQGLAGYNEQFF. The CDR3 nucleotides read TGTGCCAGCAGCCAAGGACTAGCGGGGTACAATGAGCAGTTCTTC.

The J gene is TRBJ1-4, the V gene TRBV6-5; D call uncertain. Trimming shortened V by 5 bases and J by 3 bases, and 10 bases separated the two germline ends. Germline lookup yields CDR1 MNHEY and CDR2 SVGAGI. The CDR3 is 14 amino acids. CDR3 coding DNA: TGTGCCAGCAGTAAACAGAGGGCTAATGAAAAACTGTTTTTT. Its translation is CASSKQRANEKLFF.

The chain links TRBV5-1 to TRBJ2-7; 9 bases match TRBD1. V was clipped by 3 bases and J by 2 bases; unmatched bases: 3. This CDR3 spans 14 amino acids. CDR1 is SGHRS and CDR2 is YFSETQ in the germline V gene. CDR3 DNA: TGCGCCAGCAGCTGGCGACAGGGGGCCTACGAGCAGTACTTC. It yields the protein CASSWRQGAYEQYF. Full variable domain (rest looked up from reference TRBV5-1 and TRBJ2-7): KAGVTQTPRYLIKTRGQQVTLSCSPISGHRSVSWYQQTPGQGLQFLFEYFSETQRNKGNFPGRFSGRQFSNSRSEMNVSTLELGDSALYLCASSWRQGAYEQYFGPGTRLTVT.

The rearrangement joins TRBV28 to TRBJ1-2; TRBD1 might be the D (5 bases). The CDR3 is made up of 13 amino acids. Germline V gene lookup returns CDR1 MDHEN and CDR2 SYDVKM. Trimming took off 5 bases at V and 6 bases at J, with 13 bases between the two ends. The CDR3 sequence: CASSPGAWDGYTF. The CDR3 nucleotides read TGTGCCAGCAGTCCCGGGGCTTGGGATGGCTACACCTTC.

V and J are TRBV2 and TRBJ1-2, with D unclear. Trimming cost V 4 bases and J 2 bases, with 5 bases left between them. There are 12 residues in the CDR3. In germline, CDR1 is SNHLY, CDR2 FYNNEI. For the CDR3, the DNA is TGTGCCAGCAGTGTTAGCAACTATGGCTACACCTTC. This translates into CASSVSNYGYTF.

J is TRBJ1-1 and V is TRBV5-1, with 11 bases lining up with TRBD1. The germline V gene encodes CDR1 SGHRS and CDR2 YFSETQ. The CDR3 is 17 residues long. Trimming cost V 4 bases and J 4 bases; bases outside gene matches: 12. CDR3 nucleotides: TGCGCCAGCAGCCGAACCGGGACAGGGGGGGCGGGCACTGAAGCTTTCTTT. It codes for CASSRTGTGGAGTEAFF.

The chain is built from TRBV27 and TRBJ1-2; D unresolved. This CDR3 is built from 14 residues. Trimming removed 2 bases from V and 1 base from J, with 8 bases in between. The germline V gene encodes CDR1 MNHEY and CDR2 SMNVEV (reference sequence). The CDR3 bases are TGTGCCAGCAGTTTACGCATGTTTAACTATGGCTACACCTTC. Amino acid sequence: CASSLRMFNYGYTF.

The rearrangement joins TRBV28 to TRBJ1-2; possible D gene TRBD1, 5 bases. This CDR3 comprises 13 residues. The V end lost 6 bases, the J end lost 2 bases, and 10 bases lay between the germline ends. Germline CDR1 MDHEN, CDR2 SYDVKM. The CDR3 nucleotides are TGTGCCAGCAGGCACCGACAGAACTATGGCTACACCTTC. Amino acids: CASRHRQNYGYTF.

This chain joins TRBV20-1 and TRBJ2-1; D ambiguous. CDR1 and CDR2 (germline): DFQATT, SNEGSKA (reference sequence). The V gene lost 3 bases and the J gene lost 5 bases, with 2 bases spanning the gap. This CDR3 is 10 amino acids long. The CDR3 coding sequence is TGCAGTGCTAGTAACAATGAGCAGTTCTTC. Its protein product is CSASNNEQFF.

This clone has only a few counts. This chain connects TRBV7-9 to TRBJ2-2, with a possible D match to TRBD2 (7 bases). The V end lost 2 bases, the J end lost 4 bases, and 14 bases lay between the germline ends. The CDR3 contains 16 residues. The germline gives CDR1 SEHNR, CDR2 FQNEAQ (reference sequence). The CDR3 spells CASSLSGLGGTGELFF. The CDR3 DNA reads as TGTGCCAGCAGCTTAAGTGGACTAGGGGGCACCGGGGAGCTGTTTTTT.

The table lists this clone with a few counts. This chain connects TRBV9 to TRBJ2-7; 9 bases map to TRBD2. Germline CDR1 reads SGDLS; CDR2 reads YYNGEE. The J segment lost 2 bases and the V segment lost 0 bases, leaving 0 bases of the junction unmatched. This CDR3 comprises 14 residues. The DNA for the CDR3 is TGTGCCAGCAGCGTAGGACTAGCGGCCTACGAGCAGTACTTC. As protein: CASSVGLAAYEQYF.

V usage is TRBV6-5 and J usage is TRBJ1-2; D not resolved. The V and J ends lost 5 bases and 0 bases respectively, with 10 bases between them. CDR1 is MNHEY and CDR2 is SVGAGI in the germline V gene. The CDR3 runs to 14 residues. CDR3 in DNA: TGTGCCAGCAGTGAAGGACCCGCTAACTATGGCTACACCTTC. It encodes CASSEGPANYGYTF.

Points on this clone: One end of the junction is discordant with germline, which a read error may explain. The rearrangement uses TRBV20-1 and TRBJ2-3; either TRBD1 or TRBD2 may fit D (5 bases each). CDR3 size: 10 residues. Germline V gene data show CDR1 as DFQATT and CDR2 as SNEGSKA (reference sequence). CDR3 in amino acids: CSAGGAPGNF. The CDR3 DNA reads TGCAGTGCTGGGGGAGCCCCGGGGAATTTT.

V gene TRBV2 combines with J gene TRBJ2-1, with 16 bases aligning to TRBD2. J lost 12 bases, V lost 4 bases, and 9 bases had no gene match. The germline V gene has CDR1 SNHLY and CDR2 FYNNEI. The CDR3 extends over 16 amino acids. CDR3 loop: CASSVGLAGGGLGQFF. CDR3 bases: TGTGCCAGCAGTGTGGGACTAGCGGGAGGGGGGCTCGGGCAGTTCTTC.

V is TRBV6-5 and J is TRBJ2-5; 8 bases line up with TRBD1. With V trimmed by 6 bases and J by 2 bases, 8 bases remained unmatched. This CDR3 is 15 amino acids long. The germline V gene has CDR1 MNHEY and CDR2 SVGAGI. CDR3 in amino acids: CASRNTGGFQETQYF. In DNA form, the CDR3 reads TGTGCCAGCAGAAATACAGGGGGGTTTCAAGAGACCCAGTACTTC.

This chain connects TRBV7-2 to TRBJ1-2; D unresolved. Germline assignment: CDR1 SGHTA and CDR2 FQGNSA. V lost 5 bases, J lost 2 bases, and 6 bases lay in between. The CDR3 is 12 amino acids. The CDR3 sequence: CASSLENYGYTF. In DNA form, the CDR3 reads TGTGCCAGCAGCCTAGAAAACTATGGCTACACCTTC.

CDR3 nucleotides: TGTGCCAGCAGTTACGCTAGCGAGAGCGAGGAGCAGTTCTTC. Translated, it gives CASSYASESEEQFF. This sequence joins TRBV6-6 and TRBJ2-1; weak D call: TRBD2 (6 bases). CDR1 MNHNY and CDR2 SVGAGI come from the germline V gene (reference sequence). The V end lost 2 bases, the J end lost 10 bases, and 15 bases lay between the germline ends. There are 14 residues in the CDR3.

This rearrangement joins TRBV7-2 to TRBJ2-1, with D perhaps TRBD2 (6 bases). The CDR3 runs 17 residues. Germline CDR1 SGHTA, CDR2 FQGNSA. V lost 1 base to trimming and J lost 2 bases, with 15 bases between them. CDR3 nucleotides: TGTGCCAGCAGCTTAGTATCTAGCGCGGGGACCTACAATGAGCAGTTCTTC. The encoded protein is CASSLVSSAGTYNEQFF.

A single count supports this clone. The chain links TRBV7-2 to TRBJ2-1; D is ambiguous. V lost 1 base and J lost 6, with 7 bases in between. The CDR3 extends over 13 amino acids. The germline V gene has CDR1 SGHTA and CDR2 FQGNSA. The CDR3 coding sequence is TGTGCCAGCAGCTTAGATCCTAGCAATGAGCAGTTCTTC. This gives the protein CASSLDPSNEQFF.

This chain connects TRBV28 to TRBJ1-3; D gene uncertain. The CDR3 is made up of 12 amino acids. Deletions cut 7 bases from V and 1 base from J, with 5 bases between. Looked up from germline, CDR1 is MDHEN and CDR2 is SYDVKM. The CDR3 sequence is CASTSSGNTIYF. The CDR3 DNA is TGTGCCAGCACGAGTTCTGGAAACACCATATATTTT.

With regard to this clone: The sample contains more than one DNA sequence encoding this CDR3. The CDR3 DNA reads as TGCGCCAGCAGCTTGGGACAGGTTAATGAGCAGTTCTTC. Translating gives CASSLGQVNEQFF. This chain connects TRBV5-1 to TRBJ2-1; D perhaps matches TRBD1 (6 bases). Germline-derived CDR1 and CDR2 are SGHRS and YFSETQ. Trimming removed 0 bases from V and 7 bases from J, with 8 bases in between. The CDR3 extends over 13 amino acids.

The chain combines TRBV10-3 with TRBJ1-2; D gene unclear. CDR3 length equals 13 residues. CDR1 ENHRY and CDR2 SYGVKD come from the germline V gene. Trimming took 0 bases from V and 4 from J, leaving 6 bases between them. Here the CDR3 DNA reads TGTGCCATCAGTGAGTCATTGGGCTATGGCTACACCTTC. Translated: CAISESLGYGYTF.

J is TRBJ1-2 and V is TRBV6-1, with 11 bases identical to TRBD1. CDR1 MNHNS and CDR2 SASEGT come from the germline V gene. Losses at the gene ends were 6 bases for V and 1 base for J; bases not matched to a gene: 4. The CDR3 sequence is 15 residues long. CDR3: CASSSGTGGNYGYTF. Written as DNA, the CDR3 is TGTGCCAGCAGCTCCGGGACAGGGGGTAACTATGGCTACACCTTC.

The V call is TRBV6-5, the J call TRBJ1-1; D gene unclear. CDR1 MNHEY and CDR2 SVGAGI come from the germline V gene. There are 12 residues in the CDR3. The V end was cut by 4 bases, the J end by 12 bases, with 15 bases between. The CDR3 sequence: CASSLSNTDSFF. In DNA, the CDR3 is TGTGCCAGCAGTTTATCTAACACCGATTCTTTCTTT.